These 24 T cell receptor beta chains originate from one sample sequenced in a study of cytomegalovirus exposure and HLA in healthy donors. The PCR had 60 Vbeta and 13 Jbeta primers. Profiling relied on immunoSEQ multiplex PCR, and the TCRdb table lists in-frame clones only, not all of them. The sample lists 150,000 to 200,000 clones; around 65% were seen once. Sequencing was done on a sample of PBMCs. These receptors originate from a middle-aged woman in good health and CMV-seropositive.

This clone has more than one count but fewer than ten. The CDR3 is CASSYSRTLNQPQHF. Here the CDR3 DNA reads TGTGCCAGCAGTTACTCGAGGACACTTAATCAGCCCCAGCATTTT. The chain has TRBV6-5 and TRBJ1-5, with a possible D match to TRBD1 (5 bases). Trimming removed 0 bases from V and 4 bases from J, with 10 bases in between. Germline lookup yields CDR1 MNHEY and CDR2 SVGAGI. The CDR3 is 15 amino acids.

In this sample, this clone turned up a few times. The chain uses TRBV2 and TRBJ2-7, with TRBD2 matching over 9 bases. This CDR3 has 14 amino acids. V shed 1 base and J 3 bases; nucleotides not matched to a gene: 1. Germline CDR1 SNHLY, CDR2 FYNNEI. The CDR3, as DNA: TGTGCCAGCAGTGAAGGGCGGGAGGGCTACGAGCAGTACTTC. Translating it yields CASSEGREGYEQYF.

This clone was seen a few times. The chain joins TRBV7-2 to TRBJ2-7; D remains ambiguous. Trimming shortened V by 4 bases and J by 3 bases, and 4 bases separated the two germline ends. Per the germline V gene, CDR1 is SGHTA and CDR2 is FQGNSA. This CDR3 is 11 amino acids long. CDR3 DNA: TGTGCCAGCAGCTCCTACTACGAGCAGTACTTC. The encoded protein is CASSSYYEQYF.

The gene calls are TRBV25-1 and TRBJ1-2; 8 bases line up with TRBD1. Trimming removed 1 base from V and 4 bases from J; junction bases left unmatched: 8. The CDR3 length is 16 residues. CDR1 is MGHDK and CDR2 is SYGVNS in the germline V gene. CDR3 residues: CASSESPGGGFYGYTF. The CDR3 bases are TGTGCCAGCAGTGAATCACCAGGGGGCGGCTTCTATGGCTACACCTTC.

V gene TRBV19 combines with J gene TRBJ1-1, with 12 bases lining up with TRBD1. V lost 2 bases and J lost 0; bases outside the gene matches: 10. The CDR3 runs to 19 residues. Germline assignment: CDR1 LNHDA and CDR2 SQIVND (reference sequence). CDR3 sequence reads: CASSIWDRGRRGMNTEAFF. DNA for the CDR3: TGTGCCAGTAGTATATGGGACAGGGGGCGACGAGGGATGAACACTGAAGCTTTCTTT.

CDR3 in DNA: TGTGCCAGCAGTAAAGAGTTTGTCACCGGGGAGCTGTTTTTT. Protein sequence: CASSKEFVTGELFF. This chain joins TRBV6-7 and TRBJ2-2; no firm D call. TRBV6-7 is an ORF; its function is uncertain. The CDR3 sequence is 14 residues long. Trimming took 5 bases from V and 4 from J, leaving 11 bases between them.

This clone was observed a handful of times. The chain joins TRBV4-1 to TRBJ2-2; 7 bases align to TRBD2. The CDR3 contains 16 residues. V was clipped by 1 base and J by 5 bases; unmatched bases: 7. Germline lookup yields CDR1 MGHRA and CDR2 YSYEKL. The CDR3 coding sequence is TGCGCCAGCAGCCAAGTTCGGGGGAGGGATACCGGGGAGCTGTTTTTT. Its translation: CASSQVRGRDTGELFF.

This clone was observed a single time. V is TRBV6-6 and J is TRBJ2-7; TRBD1 is a possible D gene (6 bases). CDR1 and CDR2 (germline): MNHNY, SVGAGI (reference sequence). Trimming left V 6 bases short and J 2 bases short, with 14 bases between. This CDR3 is built from 14 residues. The CDR3 reads CASRVAGGAYEQYF. The CDR3 DNA reads TGTGCCAGCAGGGTCGCTGGGGGCGCCTACGAGCAGTACTTC.

The V and J genes are TRBV4-3 and TRBJ1-1; TRBD1 matches at 10 bases. The CDR3 has 15 amino acids. With 4 bases clipped from V and 2 bases from J, the junction kept 4 bases outside the gene matches. Germline lookup yields CDR1 LGHNA and CDR2 YSLEER. This chain's CDR3 is CASSPRTGGNTEAFF. The CDR3 coding sequence is TGCGCCAGCAGCCCTCGGACAGGGGGTAACACTGAAGCTTTCTTT.

Points on this clone: Mismatch with germline at one junction end may stem from a read error. The CDR3 here is CSVPGQGTNF. CDR3 DNA sequence: TGCAGCGTTCCGGGACAAGGGACGAACTTC. The chain joins TRBV29-1 to TRBJ2-5, with D possibly being TRBD1 (6 bases). This CDR3 region has 10 residues. CDR1 and CDR2 (germline): SQVTM, ANQGSEA.

The chain couples TRBV2 to TRBJ2-1; D is possibly TRBD2 (6 bases). CDR1 is SNHLY, CDR2 FYNNEI, per germline. The V and J ends lost 3 bases and 8 bases respectively, with 20 bases between them. The CDR3 sequence is 16 residues long. The CDR3 region has the DNA TGTGCCAGCAGTGACGTCGGGAGCCTTCTAGACGATGAGCAGTTCTTC. This encodes CASSDVGSLLDDEQFF. The full variable domain, rest sourced from reference TRBV2 and TRBJ2-1, is EPEVTQTPSHQVTQMGQEVILRCVPISNHLYFYWYRQILGQKVEFLVSFYNNEISEKSEIFDDQFSVERPDGSNFTLKIRSTKLEDSAMYFCASSDVGSLLDDEQFFGPGTRLTVL.

This chain connects TRBV4-3 to TRBJ2-1; 9 bases agree with TRBD2. CDR3 length: 17 amino acids. With 0 bases clipped from V and 5 bases from J, the junction kept 8 bases outside the gene matches. The V gene's germline CDR1 is LGHNA and CDR2 YSLEER. The CDR3 region has the DNA TGCGCCAGCAGCCAAGATGTAAGCGGGAGGCCCGACAATGAGCAGTTCTTC. The encoded protein is CASSQDVSGRPDNEQFF.

With respect to this clone: The junction shows a germline mismatch at one end, possibly a read error. This rearrangement joins TRBV4-3 to TRBJ2-2; D is possibly TRBD2 (5 bases). Germline-derived CDR1 and CDR2 are LGHNA and YSLEER. This CDR3 is 14 amino acids long. This CDR3 reads CASAEGNFPGELLF. The CDR3 nucleotides read TGCGCCAGCGCGGAAGGGAACTTCCCCGGGGAGCTGCTTTTT.

The CDR3 DNA sequence: TGTGCCAGCAGCCTCCGGGGGGGGGCTTTCTTT. Translation: CASSLRGGAFF. V usage is TRBV7-2 and J usage is TRBJ1-1; D may be TRBD1 (5 bases). This CDR3 spans 11 amino acids. V lost 5 bases to trimming and J lost 11 bases, with 12 bases between them. In germline, CDR1 is SGHTA, CDR2 FQGNSA.

This clone has only a few counts. The rearrangement links TRBV7-2 to TRBJ2-1; perhaps TRBD2 as D (5 bases). Germline values: CDR1 SGHTA, CDR2 FQGNSA. V lost 1 base and J 3 bases, leaving 7 bases between the germline ends. The CDR3 extends over 14 amino acids. CDR3 residues: CASSLVGVYNEQFF. In DNA form, the CDR3 reads TGTGCCAGCAGCTTAGTCGGGGTCTACAATGAGCAGTTCTTC.

The chain recombines TRBV4-3 with TRBJ2-4, with TRBD2 matching over 7 bases. V lost 3 bases, J lost 6 bases, and 14 bases stayed unmatched. Looked up from germline, CDR1 is LGHNA and CDR2 is YSLEER. CDR3 size: 17 residues. CDR3 in amino acids: CASSQVARTSWANIQYF. CDR3 bases: TGCGCCAGCAGCCAGGTGGCGAGGACTAGTTGGGCAAACATTCAGTACTTC.

This rearrangement joins TRBV5-4 to TRBJ1-1, with 9 bases fitting TRBD1. J gave up 2 bases and V 4 bases, and 9 bases lay outside the gene matches. The CDR3 length is 16 residues. Per the germline V gene, CDR1 is SGHNT and CDR2 is YYREEE (reference sequence). The CDR3 nucleotides read TGTGCCAGCAGCCCGACAGGGGGGAAGAGAAACACTGAAGCTTTCTTT. Amino acids: CASSPTGGKRNTEAFF.

This clone was seen a handful of times. The CDR3 protein is CASSTPGLAGGVYNEQFF. The CDR3 bases are TGTGCCAGCAGCACGCCGGGACTAGCGGGAGGAGTCTACAATGAGCAGTTCTTC. The chain joins TRBV7-9 to TRBJ2-1, with 15 bases matching TRBD2. V lost 5 bases and J lost 3; bases outside the gene matches: 8. Germline assignment: CDR1 SEHNR and CDR2 FQNEAQ (reference sequence). The CDR3 extends over 18 amino acids.

This clone was observed a few times. J is TRBJ1-2 and V is TRBV7-2; 7 positions agree with TRBD1. The CDR3 sequence is 16 residues long. Losses at the gene ends were 0 bases for V and 3 bases for J; bases not matched to a gene: 7. Germline CDR1 and CDR2: SGHTA and FQGNSA. CDR3: CASSLAATGDHYGYTF. CDR3 in DNA: TGTGCCAGCAGCTTAGCTGCAACAGGGGACCACTATGGCTACACCTTC. The whole variable domain, remainder taken from reference TRBV7-2 and TRBJ1-2, is GAGVSQSPSNKVTEKGKDVELRCDPISGHTALYWYRQSLGQGLEFLIYFQGNSAPDKSGLPSDRFSAERTGGSVSTLTIQRTQQEDSAVYLCASSLAATGDHYGYTFGSGTRLTVV.

The J gene is TRBJ2-3, the V gene TRBV15, with 9 positions matching TRBD1. The CDR3 sequence is 15 residues long. Germline V gene data show CDR1 as LNHNV and CDR2 as YYDKDF (reference sequence). The ends lost 5 bases at V and 1 base at J; junction bases unmatched: 4. The CDR3 here is CATSVRDRGTDTQYF. CDR3 DNA: TGTGCCACCAGCGTCCGGGACAGGGGCACAGATACGCAGTATTTT.

This chain connects TRBV5-4 to TRBJ2-3, with 13 bases lining up with TRBD2. V was pared by 1 base and J by 4 bases, with 6 bases of the junction left unmatched. CDR3 size: 17 residues. Germline CDR1 is SGHNT and CDR2 is YYREEE (reference sequence). The CDR3 sequence: CASSLRTSGRGSDTQYF. The CDR3 DNA reads as TGTGCCAGCAGCTTGCGGACTAGCGGGAGAGGTTCAGATACGCAGTATTTT.

This clone was detected once. The CDR3 DNA reads TGTGCCACCAGCGGCCGGACTAGCGAGTATCACACAGATACGCAGTATTTT. Protein product: CATSGRTSEYHTDTQYF. The chain combines TRBV15 with TRBJ2-3, with 9 bases that match TRBD2. V lost 5 bases, J lost 2 bases, and 11 bases stayed unmatched. This CDR3 has 17 amino acids. Germline-derived CDR1 and CDR2 are LNHNV and YYDKDF (reference sequence).

V is TRBV6-6 and J is TRBJ2-3, with 8 bases identical to TRBD1. Germline V gene data show CDR1 as MNHNY and CDR2 as SVGAGI (reference sequence). The CDR3 runs 15 residues. V lost 5 bases, J lost 1 base, and 5 bases stayed unmatched. This CDR3 is CASSPTGGGTDTQYF. The CDR3 DNA reads TGTGCCAGCAGTCCAACAGGGGGAGGCACAGATACGCAGTATTTT.

The V gene is TRBV7-2, the J gene TRBJ2-5; D may be TRBD2 (5 bases). Trimming removed 2 bases at V and 5 bases at J, with 12 bases between. This CDR3 spans 14 amino acids. Germline loops: CDR1 SGHTA, CDR2 FQGNSA. Here the CDR3 reads CASSLKLDTETQYF. The CDR3 region has the DNA TGTGCCAGCAGCTTAAAACTAGATACGGAGACCCAGTACTTC.